The 7 T cell receptor beta chains given below trace back to one sample, sequenced in a study of T cell repertoires in cytomegalovirus infection. No antigens are known for them. TCRdb re-analysed the reads in MiXCR, keeping a single row per CDR3 protein. The sample holds hundreds of thousands of distinct CDR3 sequences, around 32% seen once. The sequencing here drew on cultured PBMCs, taken from culture after CMV antigen stimulation. These receptors all stem from a human donor in good health (CMV status not recorded). Some clones in this sample may be carry-over from other donors' samples.

The chain is built from TRBV2 and TRBJ1-2; maybe TRBD1 (5 bases). Germline V gene lookup returns CDR1 SNHLY and CDR2 FYNNEI. This CDR3 region has 15 residues. Trimming pared 1 base from V and 3 bases from J, leaving 12 bases between. The CDR3: CASSEGRVVDYGYTF. In nucleotides, the CDR3 is TGTGCCAGCAGTGAAGGCAGGGTGGTGGACTATGGCTACACCTTC.

This rearrangement joins TRBV20-1 to TRBJ2-5; D is possibly TRBD2 (5 bases). The CDR3 contains 12 residues. The V end lost 6 bases, the J end lost 5 bases, and 13 bases lay between the germline ends. The germline gives CDR1 DFQATT, CDR2 SNEGSKA (reference sequence). The CDR3 coding sequence is TGCAGTGCGGGGAGATTTGGCGAGACCCAGTACTTC. Translating gives CSAGRFGETQYF.

This chain links TRBV30 with TRBJ2-7; D is unclear. The CDR3 sequence is 12 residues long. The germline gives CDR1 GTSNPN, CDR2 SVGIG (reference sequence). V lost 0 bases to trimming and J lost 3 bases, with 6 bases between them. CDR3 sequence reads: CAWSVTSYEQYF. The DNA for the CDR3 is TGTGCCTGGAGTGTAACCAGCTACGAGCAGTACTTC.

This clonotype was observed a few times. The gene calls are TRBV19 and TRBJ2-2; D not resolved. The CDR3 consists of 14 residues. CDR1 and CDR2 (germline): LNHDA, SQIVND (reference sequence). Trimming pared 3 bases from V and 5 bases from J, leaving 10 bases between. This CDR3 is CASSIDGRTGELFF. In DNA, the CDR3 is TGTGCCAGTAGTATCGACGGACGTACCGGGGAGCTGTTTTTT.

This clonotype showed up just a few times. This sequence joins TRBV20-1 and TRBJ2-5; the D is unclear. The CDR3 has 11 residues. Trimming stripped 5 bases from V and 5 bases from J, with 9 bases between. Germline values: CDR1 DFQATT, CDR2 SNEGSKA (reference sequence). The CDR3 sequence is CSARTGETQYF. The DNA for the CDR3 is TGCAGTGCTCGGACCGGGGAGACCCAGTACTTC.

The chain links TRBV18 to TRBJ1-2, with D possibly being TRBD1 (6 bases). Germline V gene data show CDR1 as KGHSH and CDR2 as LQKENI. The CDR3 is 13 residues long. V was pared by 4 bases and J by 8 bases, with 14 bases between. The CDR3, as DNA: TGTGCCAGCTCACGGGACACCGGTAGCGGCTACACCTTC. It is translated as CASSRDTGSGYTF.

The chain recombines TRBV6-5 with TRBJ1-2, with 8 bases that match TRBD1. V was pared by 0 bases and J by 4 bases, with 7 bases of the junction left unmatched. The CDR3 loop spans 16 amino acids. Germline V gene lookup returns CDR1 MNHEY and CDR2 SVGAGI. The CDR3: CASSYSVPGTGYGYTF. CDR3 bases: TGTGCCAGCAGTTACTCCGTACCCGGGACAGGCTATGGCTACACCTTC.